Below, 4 T cell receptor beta chains from the same sample are listed, as sequenced in a study of naive and memory T cell subsets. An equimolar mix of two oligonucleotides served as the beta constant-region primer for TRBC1 and TRBC2. Nested alpha and beta constant-region primers with the SP2 primer drove four PCR rounds on ligated cDNA. TCRdb fed the UMI-ligation and nested PCR reads into MiXCR, producing one record per CDR3 protein. The profile shows under 35,000 distinct CDR3 sequences, roughly 18% of them singletons. The specimen sequenced was effector memory CD4+ T cells from blood. Indicated subset: effector memory, CD45RA- CD27-. All receptors come from a human donor in good health.

This clonotype was counted between two and nine times. The chain joins TRBV27 to TRBJ1-2, with 9 bases that match TRBD1. Germline V gene lookup returns CDR1 MNHEY and CDR2 SMNVEV (reference sequence). The CDR3 has 15 residues. V shed 5 bases, J shed 4 bases, and the junction held 8 bases outside the gene matches. CDR3 sequence reads: CASSGRDRVPYGYTF. The CDR3 coding sequence is TGTGCCAGCAGTGGACGGGACAGGGTCCCCTATGGCTACACCTTC.

Details on this clonotype: At one boundary the junction diverges from the germline segment, which might be a read error. V gene TRBV5-6 combines with J gene TRBJ2-1, with a weak D call TRBD2 (5 bases). The germline CDR1 and CDR2 sequences are SGHDT and YYEEEE. The CDR3 loop spans 15 amino acids. CDR3 sequence (DNA): TGTGCCAACAGCTTGGCCCCGGGATGGGGTGAGGAGCAGTTCTTC. Translated, it gives CANSLAPGWGEEQFF.

This clonotype was recorded at least ten times. CDR3: CASTDRRESTEAFF. CDR3 DNA sequence: TGTGCCAGCACCGACAGGAGGGAGTCCACTGAAGCTTTCTTT. The V call is TRBV6-2 or TRBV6-3, the J call TRBJ1-1; tentative D call: TRBD1 (6 bases). The V gene's germline CDR1 is MNHEY and CDR2 SVGEGT. Trimming left V 7 bases short and J 4 bases short, with 16 bases between. This CDR3 has 14 amino acids.

The chain uses TRBV6-2 or TRBV6-3 and TRBJ2-5, with D possibly TRBD2 on 5 matching bases. The V gene's germline CDR1 is MNHEY and CDR2 SVGEGT. This CDR3 comprises 12 residues. Trimming shortened V by 6 bases and J by 6 bases, and 11 bases separated the two germline ends. In nucleotides, the CDR3 is TGTGCCAGCAGGGGTGGAGGAAAGACCCAGTACTTC. Residues: CASRGGGKTQYF.